Following are 8 T cell receptor beta chains from one sample sequenced in a study of T cell clonality in common variable immunodeficiency. Measured with immunoSEQ multiplex PCR; TCRdb has only the in-frame clones, and not every one. Singletons are absent from the sample, which has tens of thousands of clones. The sequenced material came from peripheral blood mononuclear cells. These receptors were collected from a person aged 18 to 75 in good health.

This clone was seen at least ten times. The CDR3 extends 3 residues past the end of the read, so its final part is completed from the germline J gene. The chain employs TRBV20-1 and TRBJ2-2; possibly TRBD2 for D (6 bases). Trimming stripped 3 bases from V and 8 bases from J, with 16 bases between. This CDR3 comprises 14 residues. Germline values: CDR1 DFQATT, CDR2 SNEGSKA (reference sequence). The CDR3 sequence is CSARRRGLPGELFF. The DNA read from the CDR3 is TGCAGTGCTAGGAGGCGGGGCCTCCCTGGGGAG.

This clone was counted many times. The read ends 3 residues shy of where the CDR3 ends; the end is completed using the germline J gene. This chain joins TRBV30 and TRBJ2-1, with 7 bases aligning to TRBD2. This CDR3 spans 13 amino acids. The V segment lost 2 bases and the J segment 4 bases; nucleotides outside the gene matches: 2. Germline V gene data show CDR1 as GTSNPN and CDR2 as SVGIG (reference sequence). CDR3 sequence: CAWSTSEYNEQFF. The sequenced part of the CDR3 DNA is TGTGCCTGGAGTACTAGCGAGTACAATGAG.

This clone has more than one count but fewer than ten. The observed sequence ends 3 residues before the CDR3 terminus, with the missing tail filled in from the germline J gene. The chain recombines TRBV19 with TRBJ1-2, with a possible D match to TRBD1 (5 bases). The CDR3 extends over 14 amino acids. The germline V gene encodes CDR1 LNHDA and CDR2 SQIVND (reference sequence). The CDR3 is CASSIGAVGDTYTF. Partial CDR3 DNA: TGTGCCAGTAGTATTGGGGCAGTTGGAGATACC. Drawing the rest from reference TRBV19 and TRBJ1-2, the complete variable domain is DGGITQSPKYLFRKEGQNVTLSCEQNLNHDAMYWYRQDPGQGLRLIYYSQIVNDFQKGDIAEGYSVSREKKESFPLTVTSAQKNPTAFYLCASSIGAVGDTYTFGSGTRLTVV.

Details on this clone: The CDR3 is cut off 3 residues early in the read; its end comes from the germline J gene. The chain carries TRBV18 and TRBJ1-2; D gene ambiguous. The CDR3 length is 14 residues. Looked up from germline, CDR1 is KGHSH and CDR2 is LQKENI. The CDR3: CASGSGLASYDYTF. The CDR3 DNA, read in part, is TGTGCCAGTGGATCTGGACTAGCGTCCTACGAC.

In this sample, this clone turned up many times. Sequencing ends 3 residues short of the CDR3 end; the germline J gene provides the rest. Other DNA sequences of this sample code for an identical CDR3. The chain combines TRBV20-1 with TRBJ1-3; 10 bases agree with TRBD1. The CDR3 totals 19 residues. Germline V CDR1 and CDR2: DFQATT, SNEGSKA (reference sequence). V gave up 4 bases and J gave up 0 bases; unmatched junction bases: 15. The sequenced part of the CDR3 DNA is TGCAGTGCTACTACCAGGACAGGGGGGAGGATGGGCTCTGGAAACACC. Protein product: CSATTRTGGRMGSGNT. The whole CDR3 sequence reads CSATTRTGGRMGSGNTIYF.

This clone came up many times. The read is 3 residues too short to cover the CDR3 end, so that end is filled in from the germline J gene. This chain joins TRBV19 and TRBJ2-3; 13 positions match TRBD2. The germline V gene encodes CDR1 LNHDA and CDR2 SQIVND (reference sequence). J was trimmed by 6 bases and V by 3 bases; bases with no gene match: 3. The CDR3 is 15 residues long. CDR3 DNA (partial): TGTGCCAGTAGTATTGGGACTAGCGGGGTTGATACG. Amino acid sequence: CASSIGTSGVDT. The full CDR3 protein is CASSIGTSGVDTQYF. Full variable domain (remainder filled in from reference TRBV19 and TRBJ2-3): DGGITQSPKYLFRKEGQNVTLSCEQNLNHDAMYWYRQDPGQGLRLIYYSQIVNDFQKGDIAEGYSVSREKKESFPLTVTSAQKNPTAFYLCASSIGTSGVDTQYFGPGTRLTVL.

There are many counts of this clone. The CDR3 end lies 3 residues beyond the end of the read and is filled in from the germline J gene. The chain recombines TRBV4-1 with TRBJ2-1, with 10 bases identical to TRBD2. The CDR3 consists of 17 residues. CDR1 MGHRA and CDR2 YSYEKL come from the germline V gene. J was trimmed by 4 bases and V by 0 bases; bases with no gene match: 6. The covered CDR3 bases are TGCGCCAGCAGCCAAGAACCCGGACTAGCGGAGTACAATGAG. It codes for CASSQEPGLAEYNE. The entire CDR3 reads CASSQEPGLAEYNEQFF.

This clone was seen a handful of times. The read ends 3 residues shy of where the CDR3 ends; the end is completed using the germline J gene. The rearrangement joins TRBV5-5 to TRBJ2-5; 8 positions agree with TRBD1. The ends lost 0 bases at V and 5 bases at J; junction bases unmatched: 6. Germline CDR1 reads SGHKS; CDR2 reads YYEKEE (reference sequence). CDR3 size: 15 residues. CDR3: CASSLGGTGPETQYF. The sequenced part of the CDR3 DNA is TGTGCCAGCAGCTTGGGGGGGACAGGACCCGAGACC.